These 9 T cell receptor beta chains share one sample of origin, sequenced in a study of T cells in Graves' hyperthyroidism and ophthalmopathy. Amplification of TCR beta CDR3 regions was performed using RNA transcripts as template. TCR CDR3 underwent first-round RT-PCR with the HTBI primer set. TCRdb re-analysed the multiplex PCR reads in MiXCR, keeping a single row per CDR3 protein. Among approximately 520,000 distinct CDR3 sequences listed, around a quarter were seen once. The material sequenced was blood. The source is a woman in her 30s with Graves' ophthalmopathy.

This clonotype was recorded at least ten times. The rearrangement uses TRBV29-1 and TRBJ1-1, with TRBD1 identical over 7 bases. Losses at the gene ends were 4 bases for V and 0 bases for J; bases not matched to a gene: 5. CDR3 length: 14 residues. CDR1 SQVTM and CDR2 ANQGSEA come from the germline V gene. This CDR3 is CSVATGPMNTEAFF. In DNA, the CDR3 is TGCAGCGTTGCGACAGGGCCCATGAACACTGAAGCTTTCTTT.

The sample holds many counts of this clonotype. The chain carries TRBV18 and TRBJ1-1, with 11 bases fitting TRBD1. The CDR3 totals 14 residues. CDR1 KGHSH and CDR2 LQKENI come from the germline V gene. J gave up 5 bases and V 8 bases, and 7 bases lay outside the gene matches. The CDR3 loop is CASLGQGVRTEAFF. For the CDR3, the DNA is TGTGCCAGCCTGGGACAGGGGGTTCGAACTGAAGCTTTCTTT.

This clonotype was seen more than once but under ten times. Possible read error: a much larger clone is one base away. This chain joins TRBV12-3 or TRBV12-4 and TRBJ2-5, with a tentative D call TRBD1 (7 bases). This CDR3 contains 16 residues. CDR3 region: CASSTPRGPQGETKYF. DNA for the CDR3: TGTGCCAGCAGCACACCACGGGGGCCCCAGGGGGAGACCAAGTACTTC.

This clonotype was picked up many times. This chain uses TRBV7-6 with TRBJ2-5, with a possible D match to TRBD1 (6 bases). With 5 bases removed from V and 4 bases from J, the gap between germline ends came to 14 bases. This CDR3 has 14 residues. Germline V lookup: CDR1 SGHVS, CDR2 FNYEAQ. Here the CDR3 DNA reads TGTGCCAGCAGCCCATTACAGGGCCCAGAGACCCAGTACTTC. Its protein is CASSPLQGPETQYF.

V gene TRBV3-1 combines with J gene TRBJ1-3; D is undetermined. The CDR3 spans 12 residues. Germline-derived CDR1 and CDR2 are LGHDT and YNNKEL (reference sequence). V was shortened by 7 bases and J by 4 bases, with 8 bases between the two germline ends. The CDR3 spells CASKSPGNTIYF. In DNA, the CDR3 is TGTGCCAGCAAATCACCCGGAAACACCATATATTTT.

DNA of the CDR3: TGTGCCAGCAGTTACTCCAGGACAGGGCCCAAAAACATTCAGTACTTC. Translating it yields CASSYSRTGPKNIQYF. This rearrangement joins TRBV6-2 or TRBV6-3 to TRBJ2-4, with 8 nucleotides matching TRBD1. J lost 2 bases, V lost 0 bases, and 3 bases had no gene match. CDR1 MNHEY and CDR2 SVGEGT come from the germline V gene. This CDR3 is 16 amino acids long.

The chain has TRBV2 and TRBJ1-3; D not resolved. V lost 11 bases to trimming and J lost 3 bases, with 11 bases between them. This CDR3 contains 12 residues. CDR1 is SNHLY, CDR2 FYNNEI, per germline. The CDR3 loop is CAGGGFGNTIYF. CDR3 DNA sequence: TGTGCCGGAGGAGGTTTTGGAAACACCATATATTTT.

This sequence joins TRBV12-3 or TRBV12-4 and TRBJ2-5, with 8 nucleotides matching TRBD1. V dropped 5 bases and J dropped 3; count of bases not matched to a gene: 5. The CDR3 loop spans 14 amino acids. CDR3 protein: CASSQTGEEETQYF. CDR3 bases: TGTGCCAGCAGTCAGACAGGGGAGGAAGAGACCCAGTACTTC.

This sequence joins TRBV2 and TRBJ2-7; tentatively, D is TRBD2 (6 bases). The V end lost 2 bases, the J end lost 1 base, and 12 bases lay between the germline ends. Germline CDR1 SNHLY, CDR2 FYNNEI. This CDR3 is 15 amino acids long. CDR3 DNA sequence: TGTGCCAGCAGTGAACTGGGCGGGACGTCCTACGAGCAGTACTTC. Protein: CASSELGGTSYEQYF.